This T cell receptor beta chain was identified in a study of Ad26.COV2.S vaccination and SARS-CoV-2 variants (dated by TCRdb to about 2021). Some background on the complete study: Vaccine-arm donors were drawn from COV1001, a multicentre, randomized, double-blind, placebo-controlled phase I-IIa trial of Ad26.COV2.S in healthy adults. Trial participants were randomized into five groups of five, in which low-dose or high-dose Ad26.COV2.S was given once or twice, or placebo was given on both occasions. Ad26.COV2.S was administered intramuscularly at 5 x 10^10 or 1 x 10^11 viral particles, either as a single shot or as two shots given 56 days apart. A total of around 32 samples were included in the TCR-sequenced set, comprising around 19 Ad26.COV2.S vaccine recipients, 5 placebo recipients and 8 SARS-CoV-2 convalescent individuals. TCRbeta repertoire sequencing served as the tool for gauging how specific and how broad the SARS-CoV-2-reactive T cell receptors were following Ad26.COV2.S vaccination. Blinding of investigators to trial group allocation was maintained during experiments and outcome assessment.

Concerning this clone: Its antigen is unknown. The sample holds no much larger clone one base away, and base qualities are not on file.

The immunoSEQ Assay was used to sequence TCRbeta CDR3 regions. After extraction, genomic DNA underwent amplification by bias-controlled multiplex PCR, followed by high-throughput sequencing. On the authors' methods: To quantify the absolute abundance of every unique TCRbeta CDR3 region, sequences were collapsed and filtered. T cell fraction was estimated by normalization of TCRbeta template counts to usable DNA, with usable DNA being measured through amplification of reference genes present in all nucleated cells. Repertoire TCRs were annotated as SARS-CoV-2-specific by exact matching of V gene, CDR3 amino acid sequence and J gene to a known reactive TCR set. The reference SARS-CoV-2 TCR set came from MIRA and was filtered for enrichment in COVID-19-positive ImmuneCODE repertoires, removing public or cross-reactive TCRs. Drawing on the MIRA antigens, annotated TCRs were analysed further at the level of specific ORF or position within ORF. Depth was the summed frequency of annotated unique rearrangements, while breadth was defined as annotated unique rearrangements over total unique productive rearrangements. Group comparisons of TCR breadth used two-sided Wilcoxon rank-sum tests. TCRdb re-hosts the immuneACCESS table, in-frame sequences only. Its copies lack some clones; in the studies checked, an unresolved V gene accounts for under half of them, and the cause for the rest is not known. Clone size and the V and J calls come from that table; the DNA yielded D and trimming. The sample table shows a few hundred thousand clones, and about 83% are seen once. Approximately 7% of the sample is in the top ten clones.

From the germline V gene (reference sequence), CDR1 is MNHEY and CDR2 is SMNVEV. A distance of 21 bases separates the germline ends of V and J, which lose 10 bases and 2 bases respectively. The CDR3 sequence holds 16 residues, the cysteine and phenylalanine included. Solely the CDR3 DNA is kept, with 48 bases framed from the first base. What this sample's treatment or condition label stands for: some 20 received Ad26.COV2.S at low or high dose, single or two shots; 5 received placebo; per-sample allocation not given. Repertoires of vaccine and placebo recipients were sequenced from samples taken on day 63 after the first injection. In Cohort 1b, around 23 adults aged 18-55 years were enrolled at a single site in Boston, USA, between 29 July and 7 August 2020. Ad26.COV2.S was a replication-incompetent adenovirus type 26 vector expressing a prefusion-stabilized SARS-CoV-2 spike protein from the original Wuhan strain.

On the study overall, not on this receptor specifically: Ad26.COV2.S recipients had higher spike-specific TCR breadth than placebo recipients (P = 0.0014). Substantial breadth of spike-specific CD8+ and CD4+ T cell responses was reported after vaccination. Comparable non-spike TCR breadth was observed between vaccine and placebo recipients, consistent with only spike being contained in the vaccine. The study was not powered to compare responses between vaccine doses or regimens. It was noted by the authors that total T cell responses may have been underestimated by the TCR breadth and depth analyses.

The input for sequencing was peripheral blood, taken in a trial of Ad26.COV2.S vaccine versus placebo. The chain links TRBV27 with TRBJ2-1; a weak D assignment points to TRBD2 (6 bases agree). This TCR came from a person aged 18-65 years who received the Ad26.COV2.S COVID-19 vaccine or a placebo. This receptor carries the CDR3 CATLPGVTYAYNEQFF. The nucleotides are TGTGCCACCCTGCCGGGGGTAACCTATGCCTACAATGAGCAGTTCTTC.